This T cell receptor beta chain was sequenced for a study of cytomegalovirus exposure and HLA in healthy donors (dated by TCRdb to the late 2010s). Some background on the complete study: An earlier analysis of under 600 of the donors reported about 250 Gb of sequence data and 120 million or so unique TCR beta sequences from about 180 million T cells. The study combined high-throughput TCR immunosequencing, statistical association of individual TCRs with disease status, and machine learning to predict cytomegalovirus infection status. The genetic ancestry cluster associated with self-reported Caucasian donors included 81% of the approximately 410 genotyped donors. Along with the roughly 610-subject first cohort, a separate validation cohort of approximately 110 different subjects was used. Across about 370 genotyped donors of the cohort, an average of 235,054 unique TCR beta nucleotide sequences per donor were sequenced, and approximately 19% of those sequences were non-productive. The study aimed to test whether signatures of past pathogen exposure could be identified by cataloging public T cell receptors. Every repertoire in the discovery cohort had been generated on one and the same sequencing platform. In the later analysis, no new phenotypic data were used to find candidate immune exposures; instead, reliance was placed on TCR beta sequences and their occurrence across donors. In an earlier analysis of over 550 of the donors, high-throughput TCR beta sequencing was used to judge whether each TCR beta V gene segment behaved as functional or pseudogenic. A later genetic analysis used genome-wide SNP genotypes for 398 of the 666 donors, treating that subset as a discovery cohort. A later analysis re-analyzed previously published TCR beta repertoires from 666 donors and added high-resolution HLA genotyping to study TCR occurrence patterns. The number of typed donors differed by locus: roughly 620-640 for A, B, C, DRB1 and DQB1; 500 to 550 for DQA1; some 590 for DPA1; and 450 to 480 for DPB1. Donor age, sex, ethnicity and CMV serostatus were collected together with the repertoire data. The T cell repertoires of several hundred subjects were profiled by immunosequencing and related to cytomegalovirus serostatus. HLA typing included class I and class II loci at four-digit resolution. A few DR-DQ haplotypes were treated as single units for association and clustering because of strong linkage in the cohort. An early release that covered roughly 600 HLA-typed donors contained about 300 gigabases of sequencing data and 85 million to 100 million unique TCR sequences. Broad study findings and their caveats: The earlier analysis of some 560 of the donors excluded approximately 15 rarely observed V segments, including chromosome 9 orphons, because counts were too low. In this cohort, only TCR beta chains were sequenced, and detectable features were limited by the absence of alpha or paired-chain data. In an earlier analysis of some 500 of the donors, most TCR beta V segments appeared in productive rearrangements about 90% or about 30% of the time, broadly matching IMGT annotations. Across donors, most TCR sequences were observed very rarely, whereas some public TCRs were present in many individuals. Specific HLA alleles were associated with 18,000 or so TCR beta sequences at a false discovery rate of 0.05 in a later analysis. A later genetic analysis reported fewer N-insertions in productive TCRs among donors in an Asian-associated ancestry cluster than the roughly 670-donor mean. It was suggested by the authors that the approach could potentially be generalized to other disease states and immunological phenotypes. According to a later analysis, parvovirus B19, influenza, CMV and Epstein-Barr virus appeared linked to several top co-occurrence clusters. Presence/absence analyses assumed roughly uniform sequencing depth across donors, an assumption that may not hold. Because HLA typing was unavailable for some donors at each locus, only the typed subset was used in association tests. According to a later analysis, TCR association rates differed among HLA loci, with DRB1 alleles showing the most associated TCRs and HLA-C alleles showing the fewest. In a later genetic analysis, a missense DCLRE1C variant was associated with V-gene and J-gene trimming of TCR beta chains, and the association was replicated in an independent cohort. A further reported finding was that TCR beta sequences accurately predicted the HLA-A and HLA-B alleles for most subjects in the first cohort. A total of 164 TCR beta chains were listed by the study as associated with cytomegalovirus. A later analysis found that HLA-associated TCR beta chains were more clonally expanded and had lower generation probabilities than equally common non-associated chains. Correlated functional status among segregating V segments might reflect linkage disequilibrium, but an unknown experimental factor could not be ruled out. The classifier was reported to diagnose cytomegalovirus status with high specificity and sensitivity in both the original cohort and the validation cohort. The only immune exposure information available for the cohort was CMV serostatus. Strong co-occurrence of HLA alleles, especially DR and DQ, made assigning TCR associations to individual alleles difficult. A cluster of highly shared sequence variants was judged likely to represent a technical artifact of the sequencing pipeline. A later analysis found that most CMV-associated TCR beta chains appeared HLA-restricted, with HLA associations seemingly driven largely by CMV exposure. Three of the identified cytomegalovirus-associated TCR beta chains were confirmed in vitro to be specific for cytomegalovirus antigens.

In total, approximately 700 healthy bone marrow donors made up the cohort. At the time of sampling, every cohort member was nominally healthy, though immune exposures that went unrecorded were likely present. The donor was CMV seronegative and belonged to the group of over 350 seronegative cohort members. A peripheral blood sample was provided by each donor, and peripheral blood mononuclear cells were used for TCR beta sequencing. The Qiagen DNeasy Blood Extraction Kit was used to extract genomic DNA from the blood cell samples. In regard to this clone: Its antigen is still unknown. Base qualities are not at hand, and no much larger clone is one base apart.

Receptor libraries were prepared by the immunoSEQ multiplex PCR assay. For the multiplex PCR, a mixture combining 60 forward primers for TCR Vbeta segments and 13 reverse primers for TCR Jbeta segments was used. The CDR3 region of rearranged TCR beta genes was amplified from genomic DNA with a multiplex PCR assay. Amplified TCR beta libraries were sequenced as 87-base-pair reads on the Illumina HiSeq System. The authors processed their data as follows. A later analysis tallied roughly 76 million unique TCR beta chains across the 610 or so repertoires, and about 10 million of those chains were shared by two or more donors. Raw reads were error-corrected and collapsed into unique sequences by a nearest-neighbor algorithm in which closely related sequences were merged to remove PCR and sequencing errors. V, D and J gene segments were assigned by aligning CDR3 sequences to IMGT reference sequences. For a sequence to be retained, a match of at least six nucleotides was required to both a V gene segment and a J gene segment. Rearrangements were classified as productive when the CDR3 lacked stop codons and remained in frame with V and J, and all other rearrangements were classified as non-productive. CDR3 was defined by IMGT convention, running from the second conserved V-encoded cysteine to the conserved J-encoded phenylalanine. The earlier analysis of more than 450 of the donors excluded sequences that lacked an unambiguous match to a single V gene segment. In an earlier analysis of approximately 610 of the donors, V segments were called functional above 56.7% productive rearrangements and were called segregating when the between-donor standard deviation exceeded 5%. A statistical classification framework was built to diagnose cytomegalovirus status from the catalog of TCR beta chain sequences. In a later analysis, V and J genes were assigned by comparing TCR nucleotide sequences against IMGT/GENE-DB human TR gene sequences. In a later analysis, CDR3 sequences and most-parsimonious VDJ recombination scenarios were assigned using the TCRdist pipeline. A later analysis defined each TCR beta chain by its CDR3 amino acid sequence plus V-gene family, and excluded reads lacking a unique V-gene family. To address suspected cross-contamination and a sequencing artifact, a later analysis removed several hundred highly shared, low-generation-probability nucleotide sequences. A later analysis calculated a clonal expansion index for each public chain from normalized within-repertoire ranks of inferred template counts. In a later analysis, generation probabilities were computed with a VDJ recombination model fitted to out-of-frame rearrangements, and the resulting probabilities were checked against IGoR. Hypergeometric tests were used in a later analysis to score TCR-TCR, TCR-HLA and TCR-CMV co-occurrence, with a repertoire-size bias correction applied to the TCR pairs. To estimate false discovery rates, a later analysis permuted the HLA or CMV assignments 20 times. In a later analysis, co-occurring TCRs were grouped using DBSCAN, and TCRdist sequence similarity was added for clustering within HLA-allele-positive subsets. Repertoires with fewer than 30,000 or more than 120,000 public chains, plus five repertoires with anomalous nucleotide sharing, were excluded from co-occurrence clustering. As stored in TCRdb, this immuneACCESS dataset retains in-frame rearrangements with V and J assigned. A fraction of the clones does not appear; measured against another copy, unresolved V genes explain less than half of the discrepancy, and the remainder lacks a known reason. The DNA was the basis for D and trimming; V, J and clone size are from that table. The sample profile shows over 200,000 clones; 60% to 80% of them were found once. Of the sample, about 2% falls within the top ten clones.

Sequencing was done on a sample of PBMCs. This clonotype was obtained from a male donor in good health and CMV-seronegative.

In nucleotides, the sequence is TGTGCCAGCAGTAGGGTAACTAGCGACAAAGGCAATGAGCAGTTCTTC. It translates to CASSRVTSDKGNEQFF. The chain was built from TRBV27 and TRBJ2-1, with 7 bases in between that match TRBD2. The CDR3 numbers 16 residues from cysteine through phenylalanine. Only the CDR3 DNA is retained, 48 bases long and in frame from the first base. Ends trimmed: V by 5 bases, J by 6 bases; bases unmatched to a gene: 13. CDR1 is given as MNHEY and CDR2 as SMNVEV, both from the germline V gene (reference sequence).